These 14 T cell receptor beta chains were sequenced from one sample in a study of CD8+ T cells in alopecia areata. Extracted RNA was reverse transcribed into cDNA, the sequencing template. Sequencing was performed with immunoSEQ multiplex PCR; in TCRdb, only in-frame clones are kept and a portion is missing. The repertoire includes approximately 150,000 clones, roughly 58% of them detected once, and more than 15% sits in the top ten. Treatment described: oral pan-JAK inhibitor, 5-10 mg twice daily. This sample comprised CD4+ T cells sorted from blood, obtained between weeks 55 and 70, from a patient treated with tofacitinib. The receptors here all came from a human donor with alopecia areata.

The V gene is TRBV29-1, the J gene TRBJ1-1, with TRBD1 as a possible D gene (6 bases). CDR1 is SQVTM, CDR2 ANQGSEA, per germline. This CDR3 contains 13 residues. V lost 5 bases to trimming and J lost 0 bases, with 10 bases between them. CDR3 sequence (DNA): TGCAGCGTTCACAGGGTCATGAACACTGAAGCTTTCTTT. Protein sequence: CSVHRVMNTEAFF.

The rearrangement joins TRBV6-5 to TRBJ1-1; 11 bases are a match to TRBD1. The ends lost 1 base at V and 4 bases at J; junction bases unmatched: 2. The CDR3 is 15 amino acids. Germline V CDR1 and CDR2: MNHEY, SVGAGI. CDR3 DNA: TGTGCCAGCAGTTACTACGGGACAGGGGGCACTGAAGCTTTCTTT. This encodes CASSYYGTGGTEAFF.

The chain uses TRBV15 and TRBJ1-1; the match to TRBD1 covers 9 bases. This CDR3 comprises 15 residues. Germline V CDR1 and CDR2: LNHNV, YYDKDF (reference sequence). V dropped 2 bases and J dropped 1; count of bases not matched to a gene: 2. CDR3: CATSRRQGGNTEAFF. The CDR3 DNA reads TGTGCCACCAGCAGAAGACAGGGGGGGAACACTGAAGCTTTCTTT.

Only a few counts were recorded for this clone. CDR3 protein: CAWSIEGDNSPLHF. The CDR3 DNA is TGTGCCTGGAGCATTGAGGGGGATAATTCACCCCTCCACTTT. The chain has TRBV30 and TRBJ1-6; D perhaps matches TRBD1 (6 bases). The CDR3 runs 14 residues. Germline V lookup: CDR1 GTSNPN, CDR2 SVGIG (reference sequence). V shed 3 bases and J shed 5 bases, with 11 bases lying between them.

DNA for the CDR3: TGTGCCTGGAGTAATCTCCTGGACAAAGGGTTCGAAGCTTTCTTT. As protein: CAWSNLLDKGFEAFF. The genes are TRBV30 and TRBJ1-1, with a weak D call TRBD1 (5 bases). The ends were cut back, 2 bases at V and 8 bases at J, with 21 bases in the middle. The germline V gene encodes CDR1 GTSNPN and CDR2 SVGIG (reference sequence). The CDR3 covers 15 residues.

This chain connects TRBV2 to TRBJ2-3, with D hard to call. Trimming removed 0 bases from V and 5 bases from J, with 9 bases in between. Germline V CDR1 and CDR2: SNHLY, FYNNEI. There are 14 residues in the CDR3. DNA of the CDR3: TGTGCCAGCAGTGAAGCGCTTCGGGTAGATACGCAGTATTTT. It specifies CASSEALRVDTQYF. Full variable domain (missing parts from reference TRBV2 and TRBJ2-3): EPEVTQTPSHQVTQMGQEVILRCVPISNHLYFYWYRQILGQKVEFLVSFYNNEISEKSEIFDDQFSVERPDGSNFTLKIRSTKLEDSAMYFCASSEALRVDTQYFGPGTRLTVL.

The V gene is TRBV30, the J gene TRBJ2-7; D tentatively reads TRBD1 or TRBD2 (5 bases each). The V end was cut by 8 bases, the J end by 6 bases, with 14 bases between. The CDR3 extends over 11 amino acids. The V gene's germline CDR1 is GTSNPN and CDR2 SVGIG (reference sequence). The CDR3 sequence: CASGPGTEQYF. The CDR3 region has the DNA TGTGCCAGCGGTCCAGGGACCGAGCAGTACTTC.

This clone was recorded a few times. V usage is TRBV29-1 and J usage is TRBJ1-2; TRBD1 matches at 10 bases. CDR1 SQVTM and CDR2 ANQGSEA come from the germline V gene. The CDR3 covers 14 residues. J lost 3 bases, V lost 4 bases, and 5 bases had no gene match. Here the CDR3 DNA reads TGCAGCGTTGCCCGGACAGGGGGTGACTATGGCTACACCTTC. This sequence encodes CSVARTGGDYGYTF.

V gene TRBV28 combines with J gene TRBJ2-1, with TRBD2 identical over 13 bases. CDR1 and CDR2 (germline): MDHEN, SYDVKM. The length of the CDR3 is 15 residues. After removal of 6 bases from V and 4 bases from J, the junction contained 3 bases not matched to a gene. CDR3 residues: CASRSTSGGYNEQFF. The CDR3 DNA reads TGTGCCAGCAGATCGACTAGCGGGGGGTACAATGAGCAGTTCTTC. Combining the CDR3 with reference TRBV28 and TRBJ2-1 gives the whole variable domain DVKVTQSSRYLVKRTGEKVFLECVQDMDHENMFWYRQDPGLGLRLIYFSYDVKMKEKGDIPEGYSVSREKKERFSLILESASTNQTSMYLCASRSTSGGYNEQFFGPGTRLTVL.

The rearrangement links TRBV15 to TRBJ1-1; TRBD1 is a possible D gene (6 bases). V lost 9 bases and J 0 bases, leaving 14 bases between the germline ends. The CDR3 loop spans 14 amino acids. CDR1 is LNHNV, CDR2 YYDKDF, per germline (reference sequence). CDR3 DNA sequence: TGTGCCACTTCCCCGGGGGGCTTGAACACTGAAGCTTTCTTT. Translation gives CATSPGGLNTEAFF.

The chain recombines TRBV5-1 with TRBJ2-1; D might be TRBD2 (6 bases). Trimming left V 4 bases short and J 4 bases short, with 9 bases between. In germline, CDR1 is SGHRS, CDR2 YFSETQ. This CDR3 is 13 amino acids long. Here the CDR3 DNA reads TGCGCCAGCAGCCGGACTAATTACAATGAGCAGTTCTTC. Its translation is CASSRTNYNEQFF.

The V gene is TRBV5-1, the J gene TRBJ1-2, with a weak D call TRBD1 (6 bases). V lost 5 bases and J lost 8, with 16 bases in between. The CDR3 runs 13 residues. CDR1 and CDR2 (germline): SGHRS, YFSETQ. The CDR3 protein is CASSSGAAGGYTF. The DNA for the CDR3 is TGCGCCAGCAGTTCGGGGGCCGCCGGGGGCTACACCTTC.

There are a few counts of this clone. CDR3 protein: CAWIPSGENSPLHF. The CDR3, as DNA: TGTGCCTGGATCCCGTCCGGAGAAAACTCACCCCTCCACTTT. The chain uses TRBV30 and TRBJ1-6; D remains ambiguous. The germline V gene encodes CDR1 GTSNPN and CDR2 SVGIG (reference sequence). Trimming left V 4 bases short and J 10 bases short, with 17 bases between. The CDR3 is made up of 14 amino acids. Using reference TRBV30 and TRBJ1-6 for the parts outside the CDR3, the full variable domain is SQTIHQWPATLVQPVGSPLSLECTVEGTSNPNLYWYRQAAGRGLQLLFYSVGIGQISSEVPQNLSASRPQDRQFILSSKKLLLSDSGFYLCAWIPSGENSPLHFGNGTRLTVT.

The sample holds a few counts of this clone. The chain joins TRBV2 to TRBJ2-7; 9 bases are a match to TRBD2. Germline CDR1 reads SNHLY; CDR2 reads FYNNEI. This CDR3 is built from 16 residues. After removal of 3 bases from V and 2 bases from J, the junction contained 8 bases not matched to a gene. This CDR3 is CASSESPRGGAYEQYF. CDR3 coding DNA: TGTGCCAGCAGTGAGTCTCCTCGCGGGGGGGCCTACGAGCAGTACTTC.